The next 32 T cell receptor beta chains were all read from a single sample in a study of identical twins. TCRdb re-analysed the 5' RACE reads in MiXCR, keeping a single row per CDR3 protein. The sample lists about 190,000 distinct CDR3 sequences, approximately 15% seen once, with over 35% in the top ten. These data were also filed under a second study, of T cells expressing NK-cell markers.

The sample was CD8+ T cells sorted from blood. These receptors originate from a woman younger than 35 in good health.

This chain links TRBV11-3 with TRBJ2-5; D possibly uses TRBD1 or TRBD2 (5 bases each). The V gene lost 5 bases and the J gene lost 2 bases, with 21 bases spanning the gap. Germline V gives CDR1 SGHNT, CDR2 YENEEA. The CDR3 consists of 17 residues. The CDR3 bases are TGTGCCAGCAGCAACCCGCGATACGAGGGGAATCAAGAGACCCAGTACTTC. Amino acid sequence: CASSNPRYEGNQETQYF.

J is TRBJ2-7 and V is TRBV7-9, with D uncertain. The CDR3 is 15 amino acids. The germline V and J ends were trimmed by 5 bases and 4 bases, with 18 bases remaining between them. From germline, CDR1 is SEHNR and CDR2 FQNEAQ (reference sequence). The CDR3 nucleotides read TGTGCCAGCAGCACAAAACAAGGGTTGGGATACGAGCAGTACTTC. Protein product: CASSTKQGLGYEQYF.

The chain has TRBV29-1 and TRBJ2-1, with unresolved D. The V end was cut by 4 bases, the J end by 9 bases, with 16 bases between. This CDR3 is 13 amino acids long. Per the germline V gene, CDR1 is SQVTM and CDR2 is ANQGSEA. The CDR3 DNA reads TGCAGCGTTGTGTCGATGGTGGGGTTTGAGCAGTTCTTC. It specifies CSVVSMVGFEQFF.

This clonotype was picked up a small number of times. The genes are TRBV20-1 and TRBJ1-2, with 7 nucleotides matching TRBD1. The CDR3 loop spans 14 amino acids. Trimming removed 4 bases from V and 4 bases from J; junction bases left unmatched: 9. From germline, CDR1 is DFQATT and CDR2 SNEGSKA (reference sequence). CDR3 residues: CSANLQGFIYGYTF. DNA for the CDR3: TGCAGTGCTAACTTACAGGGGTTTATCTATGGCTACACCTTC.

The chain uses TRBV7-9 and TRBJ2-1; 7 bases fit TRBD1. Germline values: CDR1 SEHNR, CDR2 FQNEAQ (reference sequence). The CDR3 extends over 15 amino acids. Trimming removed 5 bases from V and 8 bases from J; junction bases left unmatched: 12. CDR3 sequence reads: CASSPGGAPRDEQFF. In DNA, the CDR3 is TGTGCCAGCAGCCCAGGGGGTGCCCCGCGGGATGAGCAGTTCTTC. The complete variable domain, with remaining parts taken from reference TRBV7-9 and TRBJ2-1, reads DTGVSQNPRHKITKRGQNVTFRCDPISEHNRLYWYRQTLGQGPEFLTYFQNEAQLEKSRLLSDRFSAERPKGSFSTLEIQRTEQGDSAMYLCASSPGGAPRDEQFFGPGTRLTVL.

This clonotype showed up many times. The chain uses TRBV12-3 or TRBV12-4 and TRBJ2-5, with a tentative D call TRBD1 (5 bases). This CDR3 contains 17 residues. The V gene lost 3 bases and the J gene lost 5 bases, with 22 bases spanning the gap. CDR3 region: CASSFGASNEPLETQYF. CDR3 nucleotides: TGTGCCAGCAGTTTTGGGGCATCGAATGAACCTCTGGAGACCCAGTACTTC.

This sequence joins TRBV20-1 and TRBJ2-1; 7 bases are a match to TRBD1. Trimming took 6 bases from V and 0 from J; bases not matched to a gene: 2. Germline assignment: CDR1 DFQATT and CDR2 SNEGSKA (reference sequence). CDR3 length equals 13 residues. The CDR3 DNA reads TGCAGTGCGGACAGGAGCTCCTACAATGAGCAGTTCTTC. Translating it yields CSADRSSYNEQFF.

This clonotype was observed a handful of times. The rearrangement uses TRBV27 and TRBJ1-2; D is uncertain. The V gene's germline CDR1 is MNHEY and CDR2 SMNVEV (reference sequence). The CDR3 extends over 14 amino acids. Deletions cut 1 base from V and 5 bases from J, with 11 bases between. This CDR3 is CASSLFTGDYGYTF. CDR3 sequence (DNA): TGTGCCAGCAGTTTATTCACGGGAGATTATGGCTACACCTTC.

The CDR3 nucleotides read TGTGCCAGCACCCCGGCCCTTAGCTCCTACGAGCAGTACTTC. It translates to CASTPALSSYEQYF. The V and J genes are TRBV6-2 or TRBV6-3 and TRBJ2-7, with no clear D. V lost 7 bases, J lost 0 bases, and 13 bases lay in between. Per the germline V gene, CDR1 is MNHEY and CDR2 is SVGEGT. The CDR3 is 14 amino acids.

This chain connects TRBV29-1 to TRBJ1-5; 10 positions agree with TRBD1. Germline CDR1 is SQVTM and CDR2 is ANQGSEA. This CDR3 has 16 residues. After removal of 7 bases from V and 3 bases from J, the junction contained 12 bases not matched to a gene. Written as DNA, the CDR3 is TGCAGCGAATCAGCCCGGGACAGGGGTCACAATCAGCCCCAGCATTTT. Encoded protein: CSESARDRGHNQPQHF.

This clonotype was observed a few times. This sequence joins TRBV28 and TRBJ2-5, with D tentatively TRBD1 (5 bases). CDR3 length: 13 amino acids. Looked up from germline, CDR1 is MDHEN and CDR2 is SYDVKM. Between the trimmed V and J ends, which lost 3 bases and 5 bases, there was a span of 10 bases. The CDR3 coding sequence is TGTGCCAGCAGTTTGCCAGGGAAGGAGACCCAGTACTTC. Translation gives CASSLPGKETQYF.

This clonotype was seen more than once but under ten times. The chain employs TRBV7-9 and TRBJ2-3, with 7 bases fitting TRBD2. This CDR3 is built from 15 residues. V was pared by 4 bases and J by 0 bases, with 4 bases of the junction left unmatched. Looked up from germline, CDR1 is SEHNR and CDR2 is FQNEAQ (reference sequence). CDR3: CASSSRLASTDTQYF. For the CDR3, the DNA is TGTGCCAGCAGCTCCAGACTAGCCAGCACAGATACGCAGTATTTT.

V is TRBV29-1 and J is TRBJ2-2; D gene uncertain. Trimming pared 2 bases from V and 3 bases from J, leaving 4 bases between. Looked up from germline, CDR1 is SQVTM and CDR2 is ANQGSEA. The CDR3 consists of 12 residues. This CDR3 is CSVERDTGELFF. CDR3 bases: TGCAGCGTTGAACGGGACACCGGGGAGCTGTTTTTT.

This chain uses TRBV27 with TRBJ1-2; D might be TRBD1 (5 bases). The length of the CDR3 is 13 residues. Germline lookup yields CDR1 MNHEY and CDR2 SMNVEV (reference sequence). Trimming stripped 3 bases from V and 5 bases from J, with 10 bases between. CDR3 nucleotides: TGTGCCAGCAGTTTTGGGGCGGGGTATGGCTACACCTTC. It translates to CASSFGAGYGYTF.

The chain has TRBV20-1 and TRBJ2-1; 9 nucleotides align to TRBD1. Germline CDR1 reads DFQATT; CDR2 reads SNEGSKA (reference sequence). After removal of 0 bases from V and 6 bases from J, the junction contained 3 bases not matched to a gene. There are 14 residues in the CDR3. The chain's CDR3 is CSARDLDRGNEQFF. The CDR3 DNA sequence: TGCAGTGCTAGAGATCTGGACAGGGGCAATGAGCAGTTCTTC.

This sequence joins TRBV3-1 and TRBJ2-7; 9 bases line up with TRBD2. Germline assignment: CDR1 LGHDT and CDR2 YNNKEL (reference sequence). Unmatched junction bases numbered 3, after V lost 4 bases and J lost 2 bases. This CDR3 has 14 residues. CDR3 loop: CASSRGGVTYEQYF. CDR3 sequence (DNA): TGTGCCAGCAGCCGCGGGGGGGTAACCTACGAGCAGTACTTC.

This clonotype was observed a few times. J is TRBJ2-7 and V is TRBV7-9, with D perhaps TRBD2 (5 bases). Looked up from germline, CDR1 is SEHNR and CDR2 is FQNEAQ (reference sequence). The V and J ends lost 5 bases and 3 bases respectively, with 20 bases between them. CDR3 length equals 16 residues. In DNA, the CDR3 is TGTGCCAGCAGCCCCTCGGGCGAGCGGAGTTACTACGAGCAGTACTTC. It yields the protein CASSPSGERSYYEQYF. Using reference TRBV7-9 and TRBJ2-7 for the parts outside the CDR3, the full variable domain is DTGVSQNPRHKITKRGQNVTFRCDPISEHNRLYWYRQTLGQGPEFLTYFQNEAQLEKSRLLSDRFSAERPKGSFSTLEIQRTEQGDSAMYLCASSPSGERSYYEQYFGPGTRLTVT.

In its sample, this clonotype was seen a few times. CDR3 residues: CAIRDDRGSFF. The CDR3 DNA reads as TGTGCCATCAGGGACGACAGGGGCTCTTTCTTT. This chain uses TRBV10-3 with TRBJ1-1, with 8 bases fitting TRBD1. This CDR3 has 11 amino acids. V was pared by 6 bases and J by 12 bases, with 6 bases of the junction left unmatched. Germline V gene data show CDR1 as ENHRY and CDR2 as SYGVKD.

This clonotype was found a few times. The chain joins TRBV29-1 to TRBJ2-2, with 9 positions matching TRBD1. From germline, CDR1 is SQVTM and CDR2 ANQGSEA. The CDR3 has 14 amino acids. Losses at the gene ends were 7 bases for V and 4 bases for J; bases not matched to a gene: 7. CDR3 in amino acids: CSGRKTGGTGELFF. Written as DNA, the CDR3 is TGCAGCGGTCGTAAGACAGGGGGCACCGGGGAGCTGTTTTTT.

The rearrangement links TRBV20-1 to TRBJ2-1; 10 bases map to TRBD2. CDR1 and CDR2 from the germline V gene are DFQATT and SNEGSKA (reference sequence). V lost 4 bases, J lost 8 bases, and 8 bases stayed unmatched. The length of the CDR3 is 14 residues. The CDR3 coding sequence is TGCAGTGCTATACTAGCGGGACGAGGCGATGAGCAGTTCTTC. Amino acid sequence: CSAILAGRGDEQFF.

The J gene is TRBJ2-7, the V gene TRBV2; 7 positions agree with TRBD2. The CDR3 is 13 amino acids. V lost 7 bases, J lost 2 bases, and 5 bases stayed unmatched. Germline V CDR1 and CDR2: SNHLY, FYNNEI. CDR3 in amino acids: CASNAGVAYEQYF. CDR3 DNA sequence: TGTGCCAGCAACGCGGGAGTTGCCTACGAGCAGTACTTC.

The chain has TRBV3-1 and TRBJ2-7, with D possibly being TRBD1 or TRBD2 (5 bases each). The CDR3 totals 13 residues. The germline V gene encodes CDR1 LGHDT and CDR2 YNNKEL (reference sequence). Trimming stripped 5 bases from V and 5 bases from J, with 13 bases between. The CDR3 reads CASSGIGTNEQYF. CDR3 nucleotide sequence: TGTGCCAGCAGCGGGATTGGGACCAACGAGCAGTACTTC.

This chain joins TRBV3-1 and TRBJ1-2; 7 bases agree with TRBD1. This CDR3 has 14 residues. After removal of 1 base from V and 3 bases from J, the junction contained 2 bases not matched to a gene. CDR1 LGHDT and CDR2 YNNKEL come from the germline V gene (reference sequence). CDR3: CASSQGQGHYGYTF. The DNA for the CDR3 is TGTGCCAGCAGCCAAGGACAGGGTCACTATGGCTACACCTTC. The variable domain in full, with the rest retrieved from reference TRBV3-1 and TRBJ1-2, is DTAVSQTPKYLVTQMGNDKSIKCEQNLGHDTMYWYKQDSKKFLKIMFSYNNKELIINETVPNRFSPKSPDKAHLNLHINSLELGDSAVYFCASSQGQGHYGYTFGSGTRLTVV.

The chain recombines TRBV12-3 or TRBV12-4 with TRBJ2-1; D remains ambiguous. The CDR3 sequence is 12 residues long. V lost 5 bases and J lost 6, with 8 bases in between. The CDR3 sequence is CASSIPRNEQFF. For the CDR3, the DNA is TGTGCCAGCAGTATCCCGCGCAATGAGCAGTTCTTC.

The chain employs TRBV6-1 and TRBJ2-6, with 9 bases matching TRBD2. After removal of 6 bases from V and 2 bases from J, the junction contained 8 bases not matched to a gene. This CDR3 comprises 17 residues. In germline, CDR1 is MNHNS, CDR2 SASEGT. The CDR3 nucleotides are TGTGCCAGCAGCGAGAGCGGGAGGCCCCCTGGGGCCAACGTCCTGACTTTC. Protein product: CASSESGRPPGANVLTF.

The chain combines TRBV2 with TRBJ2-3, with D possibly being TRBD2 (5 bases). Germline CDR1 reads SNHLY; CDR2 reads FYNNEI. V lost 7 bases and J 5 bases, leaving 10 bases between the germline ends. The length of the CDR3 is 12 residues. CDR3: CASMVLGDTQYF. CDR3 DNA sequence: TGTGCCAGCATGGTACTAGGAGATACGCAGTATTTT.

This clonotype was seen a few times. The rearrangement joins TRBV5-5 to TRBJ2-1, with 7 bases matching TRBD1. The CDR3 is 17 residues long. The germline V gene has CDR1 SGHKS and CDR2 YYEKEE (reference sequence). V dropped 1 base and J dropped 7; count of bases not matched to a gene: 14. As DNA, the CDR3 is TGTGCCAGCAGCTTGTGGATCGACAGGGAGTCGGGGAATGAGCAGTTCTTC. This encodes CASSLWIDRESGNEQFF.

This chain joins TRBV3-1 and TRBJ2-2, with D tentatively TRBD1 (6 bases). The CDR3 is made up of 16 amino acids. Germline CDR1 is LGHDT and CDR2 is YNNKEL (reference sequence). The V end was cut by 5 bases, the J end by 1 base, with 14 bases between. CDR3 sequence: CASSADRGGNTGELFF. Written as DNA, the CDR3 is TGTGCCAGCAGCGCTGACAGAGGGGGGAACACCGGGGAGCTGTTTTTT.

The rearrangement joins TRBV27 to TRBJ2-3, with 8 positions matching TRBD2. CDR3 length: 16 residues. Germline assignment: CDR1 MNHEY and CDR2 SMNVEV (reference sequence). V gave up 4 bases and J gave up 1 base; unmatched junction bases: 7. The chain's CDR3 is CASSSLAALGTDTQYF. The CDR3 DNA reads TGTGCCAGCAGTTCACTAGCGGCCTTGGGCACAGATACGCAGTATTTT.

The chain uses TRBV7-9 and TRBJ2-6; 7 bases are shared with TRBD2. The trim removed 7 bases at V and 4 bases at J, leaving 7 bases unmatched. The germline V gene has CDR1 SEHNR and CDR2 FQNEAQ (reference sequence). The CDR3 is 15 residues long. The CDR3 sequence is CASTNAGVGANVLTF. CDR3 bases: TGTGCCAGCACCAACGCGGGGGTCGGGGCCAACGTCCTGACTTTC.

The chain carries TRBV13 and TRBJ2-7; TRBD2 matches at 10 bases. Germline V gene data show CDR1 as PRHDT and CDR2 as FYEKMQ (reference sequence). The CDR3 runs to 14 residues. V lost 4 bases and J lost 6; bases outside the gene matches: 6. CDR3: CASSSGLADAEQYF. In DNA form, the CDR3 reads TGTGCCAGCAGCTCCGGACTAGCGGACGCCGAGCAGTACTTC. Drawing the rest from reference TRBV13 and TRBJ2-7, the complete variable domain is AAGVIQSPRHLIKEKRETATLKCYPIPRHDTVYWYQQGPGQDPQFLISFYEKMQSDKGSIPDRFSAQQFSDYHSELNMSSLELGDSALYFCASSSGLADAEQYFGPGTRLTVT.

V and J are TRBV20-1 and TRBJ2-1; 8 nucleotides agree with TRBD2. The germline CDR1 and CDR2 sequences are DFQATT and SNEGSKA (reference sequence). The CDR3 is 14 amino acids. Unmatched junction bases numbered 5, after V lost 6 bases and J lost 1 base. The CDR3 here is CSAVAGRSYNEQFF. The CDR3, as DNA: TGCAGTGCCGTAGCGGGGCGATCCTACAATGAGCAGTTCTTC.